What follows are 27 T cell receptor beta chains derived from one specimen sequenced in a study of blood T cell repertoires in COVID-19. Sequencing was performed with immunoSEQ multiplex PCR; in TCRdb, only in-frame clones are kept and a portion is missing. The sample contains approximately 210,000 clones, around 80% of which appear only once. Source material: PBMCs or T cells enriched from blood (not recorded which). The receptor set was obtained from a man younger than 45 with acute COVID-19.

The rearrangement links TRBV28 to TRBJ1-6; possible D gene TRBD1, 6 bases. V gave up 6 bases and J gave up 5 bases, with 8 bases separating them. This CDR3 spans 13 amino acids. Germline loops: CDR1 MDHEN, CDR2 SYDVKM. The CDR3 bases are TGTGCCAGCAGGGGGGCAGATAATTCACCCCTCCACTTT. As protein: CASRGADNSPLHF.

This clone was counted at least ten times. The chain joins TRBV19 to TRBJ1-1; tentative D call: TRBD1 (5 bases). Germline assignment: CDR1 LNHDA and CDR2 SQIVND (reference sequence). This CDR3 contains 15 residues. Trimming cost V 6 bases and J 1 base, with 15 bases left between them. The DNA for the CDR3 is TGTGCCAGTAGGCCGGGACTGAGGGAGAACACTGAAGCTTTCTTT. Protein product: CASRPGLRENTEAFF.

The chain links TRBV30 to TRBJ2-1; 8 bases are a match to TRBD1. Germline-derived CDR1 and CDR2 are GTSNPN and SVGIG (reference sequence). V shed 2 bases, J shed 4 bases, and the junction held 4 bases outside the gene matches. The CDR3 loop spans 14 amino acids. The CDR3 region has the DNA TGTGCCTGGAGTCGGACAGGGAATTACAATGAGCAGTTCTTC. This translates into CAWSRTGNYNEQFF.

The chain employs TRBV15 and TRBJ2-3, with TRBD1 as a possible D gene (6 bases). Germline V gene lookup returns CDR1 LNHNV and CDR2 YYDKDF (reference sequence). The CDR3 extends over 14 amino acids. V was shortened by 1 base and J by 2 bases, with 7 bases between the two germline ends. The CDR3 region has the DNA TGTGCCACCAGCAGAGGGACAGTCACAGATACGCAGTATTTT. Protein sequence: CATSRGTVTDTQYF.

This chain links TRBV27 with TRBJ2-1; D might be TRBD1 (6 bases). Germline-derived CDR1 and CDR2 are MNHEY and SMNVEV (reference sequence). Trimming took 6 bases from V and 5 from J, leaving 8 bases between them. This CDR3 is built from 12 residues. For the CDR3, the DNA is TGTGCCAGCAGGGGACACAACAATGAGCAGTTCTTC. It codes for CASRGHNNEQFF.

The V and J genes are TRBV28 and TRBJ1-2; no definite D call. Germline V gene data show CDR1 as MDHEN and CDR2 as SYDVKM. The CDR3 loop spans 14 amino acids. The ends were cut back, 4 bases at V and 4 bases at J, with 13 bases in the middle. CDR3 nucleotide sequence: TGTGCCAGCAGTTCACCATCGGTCGGCTATGGCTACACCTTC. Translating it yields CASSSPSVGYGYTF.

There are a few counts of this clone. V gene TRBV5-5 combines with J gene TRBJ1-1; a weak D match, TRBD1 (5 bases). The CDR3 is made up of 14 amino acids. Germline lookup yields CDR1 SGHKS and CDR2 YYEKEE (reference sequence). V dropped 2 bases and J dropped 2 bases, with 10 bases sitting between them. CDR3 residues: CASSFSQGNTEAFF. As DNA, the CDR3 is TGTGCCAGCAGCTTTAGCCAGGGAAACACTGAAGCTTTCTTT.

The rearrangement uses TRBV18 and TRBJ2-3, with a possible D match to TRBD2 (5 bases). V was cut by 0 bases and J by 4 bases, with 5 bases left in between. CDR1 KGHSH and CDR2 LQKENI come from the germline V gene. The CDR3 is 13 residues long. The chain's CDR3 is CASSPPGADTQYF. In DNA form, the CDR3 reads TGTGCCAGCTCACCACCCGGGGCAGATACGCAGTATTTT. Filled out from reference TRBV18 and TRBJ2-3, the complete variable domain reads NAGVMQNPRHLVRRRGQEARLRCSPMKGHSHVYWYRQLPEEGLKFMVYLQKENIIDESGMPKERFSAEFPKEGPSILRIQQVVRGDSAAYFCASSPPGADTQYFGPGTRLTVL.

This chain uses TRBV2 with TRBJ2-3; 11 bases fit TRBD2. J lost 0 bases, V lost 6 bases, and 8 bases had no gene match. Germline V gives CDR1 SNHLY, CDR2 FYNNEI. CDR3 length: 17 residues. The CDR3 sequence is CASRQLAGESSTDTQYF. The CDR3 DNA sequence: TGTGCCAGCAGACAACTAGCGGGGGAGTCTAGCACAGATACGCAGTATTTT.

The chain carries TRBV6-5 and TRBJ2-2, with 7 bases aligning to TRBD1. This CDR3 is built from 14 residues. The V gene end was trimmed by 9 bases and the J gene end by 4 bases; junction bases not matched to a gene: 8. The V gene's germline CDR1 is MNHEY and CDR2 SVGAGI. CDR3 nucleotides: TGTGCCAGTAGACACCGGGACAGCACCGGGGAGCTGTTTTTT. Protein: CASRHRDSTGELFF.

A word on this clone: Other DNA sequences of this sample code for an identical CDR3. The chain uses TRBV5-1 and TRBJ1-5; D possibly corresponds to TRBD1 (5 bases). V was clipped by 0 bases and J by 6 bases, with 10 bases between them. The CDR3 has 14 amino acids. The germline CDR1 and CDR2 sequences are SGHRS and YFSETQ. The CDR3 protein is CASSLGGVSQPQHF. CDR3 DNA: TGCGCCAGCAGCTTGGGGGGCGTTAGTCAGCCCCAGCATTTT.

This chain connects TRBV2 to TRBJ2-7; 8 positions agree with TRBD1. The length of the CDR3 is 14 residues. Germline trimming cut 8 bases from V and 4 bases from J; bases unmatched to any gene: 10. Germline V CDR1 and CDR2: SNHLY, FYNNEI. The CDR3: CASRKDRELYEQYF. CDR3 coding DNA: TGTGCCAGCCGGAAGGACAGGGAATTGTACGAGCAGTACTTC.

This chain connects TRBV28 to TRBJ1-6; D possibly corresponds to TRBD1 (5 bases). The V end was cut by 3 bases, the J end by 13 bases, with 19 bases between. This CDR3 is 15 amino acids long. Germline-derived CDR1 and CDR2 are MDHEN and SYDVKM. The CDR3 DNA reads TGTGCCAGCAGTTTTGGAGGGCAGGGAGTAGCGCCCCTCCACTTT. It translates to CASSFGGQGVAPLHF.

V and J are TRBV5-5 and TRBJ1-1, with D tentatively TRBD1 (6 bases). Deletions cut 4 bases from V and 4 bases from J, with 14 bases between. There are 14 residues in the CDR3. Germline V lookup: CDR1 SGHKS, CDR2 YYEKEE (reference sequence). CDR3 DNA sequence: TGTGCCAGCAGCCGGATGACAGGTACCACTGAAGCTTTCTTT. Residues: CASSRMTGTTEAFF. The full variable domain, its missing parts supplied by reference TRBV5-5 and TRBJ1-1, is DAGVTQSPTHLIKTRGQQVTLRCSPISGHKSVSWYQQVLGQGPQFIFQYYEKEERGRGNFPDRFSARQFPNYSSELNVNALLLGDSALYLCASSRMTGTTEAFFGQGTRLTVV.

This chain uses TRBV7-6 with TRBJ2-7, with D possibly being TRBD1 (6 bases). Germline CDR1 reads SGHVS; CDR2 reads FNYEAQ. The CDR3 covers 16 residues. Deletions cut 1 base from V and 0 bases from J, with 13 bases between. The CDR3 coding sequence is TGTGCCAGCAGCTTAGATGGGGGCCTTAGCTCCTACGAGCAGTACTTC. Protein product: CASSLDGGLSSYEQYF.

The chain couples TRBV7-9 to TRBJ1-2; D not resolved. The V gene lost 1 base and the J gene lost 2 bases, with 11 bases spanning the gap. There are 15 residues in the CDR3. From germline, CDR1 is SEHNR and CDR2 FQNEAQ (reference sequence). The CDR3 sequence: CASSLDERPNYGYTF. The CDR3 nucleotides read TGTGCCAGCAGCTTAGACGAGCGACCGAACTATGGCTACACCTTC.

The genes are TRBV9 and TRBJ1-2; 7 bases match TRBD1. The trim removed 4 bases at V and 12 bases at J, leaving 9 bases unmatched. The CDR3 runs 12 residues. CDR1 and CDR2 from the germline V gene are SGDLS and YYNGEE. DNA for the CDR3: TGTGCCAGCAGCCCTTGGACAGGACCCAACACCTTC. It specifies CASSPWTGPNTF.

The chain has TRBV3-1 (or the pseudogene TRBV3-2) and TRBJ1-5; D uncertain. There are 16 residues in the CDR3. Germline assignment: CDR1 LGHDT and CDR2 YNNKEL (reference sequence). Trimming took off 9 bases at V and 0 bases at J, with 18 bases between the two ends. The CDR3 region is CARGIREPYSNQPQHF. DNA of the CDR3: TGTGCCAGGGGTATAAGGGAGCCCTATAGCAATCAGCCCCAGCATTTT.

V is TRBV4-1 and J is TRBJ1-6; TRBD1 might be the D (6 bases). The CDR3 covers 15 residues. CDR1 MGHRA and CDR2 YSYEKL come from the germline V gene. V was trimmed by 0 bases and J by 7 bases, leaving 10 bases between them. The chain's CDR3 is CASSQEGRGNSPLHF. CDR3 in DNA: TGCGCCAGCAGCCAAGAAGGCAGGGGCAATTCACCCCTCCACTTT.

The chain joins TRBV19 to TRBJ2-5; TRBD2 matches at 11 bases. The CDR3 runs to 16 residues. Unmatched junction bases numbered 13, after V lost 6 bases and J lost 7 bases. Germline V CDR1 and CDR2: LNHDA, SQIVND (reference sequence). The CDR3 coding sequence is TGTGCCAGTAGAGCCTCAACTAGCGGGGGTGCAGGGACCCAGTACTTC. It translates to CASRASTSGGAGTQYF.

The chain joins TRBV7-2 to TRBJ1-6, with a tentative D call TRBD1 (6 bases). The germline V and J ends were trimmed by 3 bases and 7 bases, with 19 bases remaining between them. There are 17 residues in the CDR3. Germline V CDR1 and CDR2: SGHTA, FQGNSA. The DNA for the CDR3 is TGTGCCAGCAGCTTGTATGGGGTGGAACAGGGAAATTCACCCCTCCACTTT. Encoded protein: CASSLYGVEQGNSPLHF.

This clone has only one observation. V is TRBV15 and J is TRBJ1-2; 7 bases agree with TRBD1. After removal of 6 bases from V and 0 bases from J, the junction contained 4 bases not matched to a gene. The CDR3 sequence is 14 residues long. CDR1 is LNHNV and CDR2 is YYDKDF in the germline V gene (reference sequence). CDR3: CATRHDRANYGYTF. The DNA for the CDR3 is TGTGCCACCAGGCATGACAGGGCTAACTATGGCTACACCTTC. Looking up the rest from reference TRBV15 and TRBJ1-2 gives the full variable domain: DAMVIQNPRYQVTQFGKPVTLSCSQTLNHNVMYWYQQKSSQAPKLLFHYYDKDFNNEADTPDNFQSRRPNTSFCFLDIRSPGLGDTAMYLCATRHDRANYGYTFGSGTRLTVV.

CDR3 in amino acids: CASSVSGTGGAGNTIYF. In DNA, the CDR3 is TGTGCCAGCAGCGTATCCGGGACAGGGGGTGCCGGAAACACCATATATTTT. The chain combines TRBV9 with TRBJ1-3; 11 bases agree with TRBD1. CDR1 is SGDLS, CDR2 YYNGEE, per germline. The trim removed 1 base at V and 4 bases at J, leaving 7 bases unmatched. CDR3 size: 17 residues.

The chain recombines TRBV5-1 with TRBJ1-1; 7 nucleotides agree with TRBD1. There are 13 residues in the CDR3. CDR1 is SGHRS and CDR2 is YFSETQ in the germline V gene. The ends lost 0 bases at V and 9 bases at J; junction bases unmatched: 5. CDR3 region: CASSLGGTAKAFF. DNA of the CDR3: TGCGCCAGCAGCTTGGGCGGGACAGCCAAAGCTTTCTTT.

The V gene is TRBV5-5, the J gene TRBJ1-6, with D perhaps matching TRBD1 (5 bases). Trimming stripped 4 bases from V and 3 bases from J, with 17 bases between. The CDR3 spans 17 residues. Germline CDR1 SGHKS, CDR2 YYEKEE (reference sequence). The CDR3 DNA reads as TGTGCCAGCAGCGGCGGGACTCCCGAGGGCTATAATTCACCCCTCCACTTT. Translating it yields CASSGGTPEGYNSPLHF.

This clone was observed a single time. CDR3 sequence (DNA): TGTGCCAGCAGTCAGTACGGGACAGGGCCTGAAAAACTGTTTTTT. Protein sequence: CASSQYGTGPEKLFF. The chain joins TRBV27 to TRBJ1-4; 9 nucleotides match TRBD1. V shed 5 bases, J shed 7 bases, and the junction held 8 bases outside the gene matches. The CDR3 is 15 residues long. CDR1 MNHEY and CDR2 SMNVEV come from the germline V gene (reference sequence).

The CDR3 here is CASSLVTGGNEQYF. DNA of the CDR3: TGCGCCAGCAGCTTGGTGACAGGGGGGAACGAGCAGTACTTC. V gene TRBV5-1 combines with J gene TRBJ2-7, with TRBD1 matching over 9 bases. Per the germline V gene, CDR1 is SGHRS and CDR2 is YFSETQ. V gave up 0 bases and J gave up 5 bases; unmatched junction bases: 3. This CDR3 comprises 14 residues.